This T cell receptor (beta chain) was observed in a study of metastatic and nonmetastatic thyroid tumors. This clone was seen at least ten times. Different DNA sequences within this sample yield the same CDR3. V gave up 6 bases and J gave up 4 bases, with 9 bases separating them. Germline CDR1 and CDR2: MNHEY and SVGEGT. This CDR3 contains 12 residues. No patient received treatment before thyroid surgery. Study processing details: Clinicopathological groups differed in CDR3, with these differences serving to build a distant-metastasis classifier for papillary thyroid cancer. TCRdb ran MiXCR on the PCR reads. The V and J calls follow TCRdb's processing rather than the paper's. The sample lists approximately 21,000 clones, 18% occurring once.

The sequenced sample was blood. V gene TRBV6-2 or TRBV6-3 combines with J gene TRBJ1-1; D ambiguous. This sequence was found in a male donor with papillary thyroid cancer or a benign thyroid nodule (not recorded which). Some clones in this sample may be carry-over from other donors' samples. CDR3 DNA: TGTGCCAGCAGGGAGTCAGTCACTGAAGCTTTCTTT. Its protein product is CASRESVTEAFF.